Sequencing of this T cell receptor beta chain was carried out in a study of blood T cells in healthy people across ages. Whole-study context: Template switching captured about one barcoded beta molecule per two T cells.

Alongside a J-beta primer mix, a sample-barcoded 5' primer served in a second PCR lasting roughly 6 to 11 cycles. Tags on each cDNA molecule came from a template-switch adaptor with 12 random nucleotides. TCRdb called the 5' RACE reads again in MiXCR, with one record for every CDR3 protein. The table lists fewer than 1 million distinct CDR3 sequences, 40% to 50% of them singletons, with approximately 20% in the top ten. The CDR3 is 18 amino acids. Germline CDR1 reads LGHNA; CDR2 reads YSLEER. Sequencing used blood. The clonotype comes from a man aged 55 to 70 in good health. The chain has TRBV4-3 and TRBJ2-1, with 10 bases lining up with TRBD2. The DNA end lines up better with TRBJ2-7; the J call may be wrong. CDR3 region: CASSQEPAGGRSYNEQYF. DNA of the CDR3: TGCGCCAGCAGCCAAGAACCAGCGGGGGGGCGTTCCTACAATGAGCAGTACTTC.